This TCR beta chain was identified in a study of PD-L1 blockade in urothelial cancer. Study at large: Patients commenced intravenous atezolizumab, 1,200 mg every 3 weeks, in 2014. Among blood samples, the median T cell count was 130,000 to 150,000. Once treatment had started, blood was analyzed at 3 weeks (second dose) and again at 6 weeks.

This clone has only a few counts. The data were produced by immunoSEQ multiplex PCR, yet TCRdb's version contains in-frame clones alone and is incomplete. Seen here are approximately 79,000 clones, 75% to 95% observed once, and the top ten hold about 0.91%. Described time point: peripheral blood 6 weeks after treatment start. Locally advanced or metastatic urothelial carcinoma affected all patients. The origin of this receptor is an elderly woman with urothelial cancer. The sequencing here drew on PBMCs, taken around atezolizumab (anti-PD-L1) treatment.

The CDR3 DNA is TGTGCCAGCAGTCCGGGGAATCAGCCCCAGCATTTT. Amino acids: CASSPGNQPQHF. The V gene is TRBV25-1, the J gene TRBJ1-5; D ambiguous. V was pared by 5 bases and J by 4 bases, with 6 bases between. The CDR3 totals 12 residues. Germline V lookup: CDR1 MGHDK, CDR2 SYGVNS.